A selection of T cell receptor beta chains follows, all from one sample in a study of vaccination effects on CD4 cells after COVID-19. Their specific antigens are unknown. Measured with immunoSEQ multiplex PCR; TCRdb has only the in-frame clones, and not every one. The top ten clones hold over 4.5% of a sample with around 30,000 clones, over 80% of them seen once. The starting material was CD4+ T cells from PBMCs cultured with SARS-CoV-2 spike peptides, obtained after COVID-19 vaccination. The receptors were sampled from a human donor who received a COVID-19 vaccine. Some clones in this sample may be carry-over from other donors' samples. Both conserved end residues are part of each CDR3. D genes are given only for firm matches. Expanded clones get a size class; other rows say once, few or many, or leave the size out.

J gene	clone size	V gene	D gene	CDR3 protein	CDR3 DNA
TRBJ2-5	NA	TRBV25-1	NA	CASSAVGKETQYF	TGTGCCAGCAGTGCGGTAGGGAAAGAGACCCAGTACTTC
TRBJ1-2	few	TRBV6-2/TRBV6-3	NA	CASSGQFGYTF	TGTGCCAGCAGCGGACAGTTTGGCTACACCTTC
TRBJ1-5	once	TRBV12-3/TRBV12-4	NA	CASSRGLGPQHF	TGTGCCAGCAGCCGAGGGCTAGGACCCCAGCATTTT
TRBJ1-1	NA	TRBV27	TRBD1	CASSYGQGRWNTEAFF	TGTGCCAGCAGTTACGGACAGGGGAGATGGAACACTGAAGCTTTCTTT
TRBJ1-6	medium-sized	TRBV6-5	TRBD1	CASSYLGQGSNSPLHF	TGTGCCAGCAGTTACCTGGGACAGGGGAGCAATTCACCCCTCCACTTT
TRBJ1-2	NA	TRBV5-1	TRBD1	CASSILQGNYGYTF	TGCGCCAGCAGCATACTACAGGGGAACTATGGCTACACCTTC
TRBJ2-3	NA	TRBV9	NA	CASSELTDTQYF	TGTGCCAGCAGCGAGCTAACGGATACGCAGTATTTT
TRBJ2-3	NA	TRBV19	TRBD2	CASSIGLVSDTQYF	TGTGCCAGTAGTATTGGACTAGTCTCGGATACGCAGTATTTT
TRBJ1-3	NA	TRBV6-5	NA	CASSPRTASGNTIYF	TGTGCCAGCAGTCCGCGGACAGCCTCTGGAAACACCATATATTTT
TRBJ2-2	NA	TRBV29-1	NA	CSAEDGANTGELFF	TGCAGCGCCGAGGACGGTGCGAACACCGGGGAGCTGTTTTTT